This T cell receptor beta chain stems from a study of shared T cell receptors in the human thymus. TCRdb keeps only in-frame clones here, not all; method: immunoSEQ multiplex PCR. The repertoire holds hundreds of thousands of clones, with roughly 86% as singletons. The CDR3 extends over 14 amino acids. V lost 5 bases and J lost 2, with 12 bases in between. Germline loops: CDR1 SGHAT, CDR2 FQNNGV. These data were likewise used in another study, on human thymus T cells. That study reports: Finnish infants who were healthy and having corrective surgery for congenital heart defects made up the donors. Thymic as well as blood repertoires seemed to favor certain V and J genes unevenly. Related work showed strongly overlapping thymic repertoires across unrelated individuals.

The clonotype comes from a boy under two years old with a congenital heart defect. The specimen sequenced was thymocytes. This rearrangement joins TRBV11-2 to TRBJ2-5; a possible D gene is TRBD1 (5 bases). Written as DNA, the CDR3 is TGTGCCAGCAGCCTTGGACACCTTCAAGAGACCCAGTACTTC. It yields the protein CASSLGHLQETQYF.